The clone carrying this T cell receptor beta chain was picked up a small number of times. Its specificity is not known. A second PCR of roughly 6 to 12 cycles used a sample-barcoded 5' primer and a J-beta primer mix. One entry per CDR3 protein, called by TCRdb with MiXCR from the 5' RACE reads. The sample includes some 900,000 distinct CDR3 sequences, roughly 43% of them seen just once. These data originate in a study of blood T cells in healthy people across ages. The overall study: About one barcoded TCR beta cDNA was captured per two T cells.

With 0 bases clipped from V and 4 bases from J, the junction kept 5 bases outside the gene matches. The germline V gene encodes CDR1 SGDLS and CDR2 YYNGEE. The CDR3 is made up of 15 amino acids. Study-wide points: Per-million-T-cell TCR beta diversity fell roughly linearly with age. Higher diversity and more naive CD4+ cells were features of long-lived donors, compared to aged donors.

V gene TRBV9 combines with J gene TRBJ2-7; 9 bases align to TRBD2. Sequencing was carried out using blood. This receptor was obtained from a young man in good health. CDR3 in amino acids: CASSVDPSGKYEQYF. The CDR3 nucleotides read TGTGCCAGCAGCGTAGATCCTAGCGGGAAATACGAGCAGTACTTC.